This TCR beta chain was identified in a study of blood T cell repertoires in COVID-19. About the study: Donors in the United States, Italy and Spain gave samples during acute or convalescent COVID-19. Sample material is recorded as cDNA or gDNA derived from T cells, B-cell-depleted T cells, or PBMCs.

In its sample, this clone was seen once. Methods used by the authors: Reference gene primers were amplified, and this amplification served to estimate nucleated cell counts. Libraries were prepared by immunoSEQ multiplex PCR; TCRdb keeps only in-frame clonotypes and omits some of them. Clone size and the V and J calls come from that table; the DNA yielded D and trimming. Of 150,000 or so clones listed, about 80% are singletons. The sample taken for sequencing was peripheral blood. This clonotype originated in a woman aged 60-75 years with acute or convalescent COVID-19.

The CDR3 DNA sequence: TGTGCCAGCACTCGACAGGGTCGGACGAACAATGAGCAGTTCTTC. Amino acids: CASTRQGRTNNEQFF. This chain joins TRBV9 and TRBJ2-1, with 7 bases identical to TRBD1. This CDR3 comprises 15 residues. CDR1 is SGDLS and CDR2 is YYNGEE in the germline V gene. Trimming at V came to 6 bases and at J to 5 bases, leaving 11 bases not matched to a gene.